The rows below give T cell receptor beta chains drawn from one sample of a study of T cell responses to AZD1222 COVID-19 vaccine. Data came from immunoSEQ multiplex PCR; TCRdb stores just in-frame clones and leaves some out. The data show about 270,000 clones, 90% to 95% seen once. The source was peripheral blood, collected 28 days after the second AZD1222 dose. These receptors all stem from an adult who received the AZD1222 COVID-19 vaccine. Both conserved end residues are part of each CDR3. D genes are given only for firm matches. A row's size may be missing; if present it is once, few, many or a size class.

V gene	clone size	D gene	CDR3 length	J gene	CDR3 DNA	CDR3 protein
TRBV25-1	NA	TRBD1	17	TRBJ1-3	TGTGCCAGCAGTGAACTAGGACAGGGGGCGCGCGGAAACACCATATATTTT	CASSELGQGARGNTIYF
TRBV18	NA	TRBD1	17	TRBJ2-1	TGTGCCAGCTCACCACGATCTGGGACAGGGGGTCCATGGGAGCAGTTCTTC	CASSPRSGTGGPWEQFF
TRBV10-3	NA	NA	11	TRBJ1-1	TGTGCCATCAAGATGAACACTGAAGCTTTCTTT	CAIKMNTEAFF
TRBV7-2	once	TRBD2	15	TRBJ2-2	TGTGCCAGCAGCTGGGGGGGATTGAACACCGGGGAGCTGTTTTTT	CASSWGGLNTGELFF
TRBV18	NA	NA	13	TRBJ1-1	TGTGCCAGCTCGCCTAGCTGGGACACTGAAGCTTTCTTT	CASSPSWDTEAFF
TRBV4-3	once	TRBD2	19	TRBJ2-5	TGCGCCAGCAGCCAAGATTCAGGGCTAGCGGGAGGGCCATCAGAGACCCAGTACTTC	CASSQDSGLAGGPSETQYF
TRBV6-2/TRBV6-3	few	TRBD2	16	TRBJ2-5	TGTGCCAGCAGTCCGACTAGCGGGGGGGCATGGGAGACCCAGTACTTC	CASSPTSGGAWETQYF
TRBV6-5	NA	TRBD1	14	TRBJ1-2	TGTGCCAGCAGTTACTCCACAGGGGCCGGAGGCTACACCTTC	CASSYSTGAGGYTF
TRBV28	NA	NA	14	TRBJ2-1	TGTGCCAGCAGTAGGCCGACTAGACGCAATGAGCAGTTCTTC	CASSRPTRRNEQFF
TRBV7-9	NA	NA	14	TRBJ1-2	TGTGCCAGCAGCTTCCCTCAAGGGAAAGAAGGCTACACCTTC	CASSFPQGKEGYTF
TRBV7-6	NA	TRBD1	16	TRBJ1-6	TGTGCCAGCAGCTCCAGGGACAGTGGGATCAATTCACCCCTCCACTTT	CASSSRDSGINSPLHF
TRBV27	NA	NA	13	TRBJ2-3	TGTGCCAGCACCCACTCCCCGGAAGATACGCAGTATTTT	CASTHSPEDTQYF
TRBV2	NA	TRBD1	15	TRBJ1-4	TGTGCCAGCGAGGTTAACAGGGGGCCTTATGAAAAACTGTTTTTT	CASEVNRGPYEKLFF
TRBV28	NA	NA	13	TRBJ1-2	TGTGCCAGCAGTCTAGGGGGAAACTATGGCTACACCTTC	CASSLGGNYGYTF
TRBV29-1	NA	NA	9	TRBJ1-2	TGCAGCGTTACGGATGGCTACACCTTC	CSVTDGYTF
TRBV15	NA	NA	15	TRBJ2-7	TGTGCCACCAGCAGAGATACGCAGGGGTATGTCGAGCAGTACTTC	CATSRDTQGYVEQYF
TRBV5-1	few	NA	18	TRBJ1-4	TGCGCCAGCAGCTTCCTTCCCCGTGTTGGGCCGCTGAATGAAAAACTGTTTTTT	CASSFLPRVGPLNEKLFF
TRBV4-1	NA	TRBD2	15	TRBJ2-1	TGCGCCAGCAGCCGAGCACTAGCGGGAGACAATGAGCAGTTCTTC	CASSRALAGDNEQFF
TRBV5-6	NA	NA	17	TRBJ2-6	TGTGCCAGCAGCTTTGGGGTCTTGAGCTCTGGGGCCAACGTCCTGACTTTC	CASSFGVLSSGANVLTF
TRBV28	NA	NA	12	TRBJ1-2	TGTGCCAGCAGTCGGGGGAACTATGGCTACACCTTC	CASSRGNYGYTF
TRBV2	NA	TRBD1	18	TRBJ1-6	TGTGCCAGCAGTGAATCAGGGGGCTCGAGCTCCTATAATTCACCCCTCCACTTT	CASSESGGSSSYNSPLHF
TRBV7-9	NA	TRBD1	15	TRBJ1-4	TGTGCCAGCAGGAGGGACAGGGGACAGAATGAAAAACTGTTTTTT	CASRRDRGQNEKLFF
TRBV5-6	NA	NA	12	TRBJ2-7	TGTGCCAGCAGCTTATGGGGCGGAGTGGAGTACTTC	CASSLWGGVEYF
TRBV5-4	NA	TRBD2	18	TRBJ2-3	TGTGCCAGCAGCACCGGGACTAGCGGGGGGGCTAGTACAGATACGCAGTATTTT	CASSTGTSGGASTDTQYF
TRBV9	NA	NA	15	TRBJ2-3	TGTGCCAGCAGCGTAGGTAATCCCAGCACAGATACGCAGTATTTT	CASSVGNPSTDTQYF
TRBV5-1	NA	NA	14	TRBJ2-2	TGCGCCAGCAGCTTAGCAGGGAACACCGGGGAGCTGTTTTTT	CASSLAGNTGELFF